This T cell receptor (beta chain) originates from a study of regulatory T cells in long-lasting Graves disease (dated by TCRdb to the early 2020s). Some background on the complete study: Persistent Graves' disease was defined as persistently positive TSH receptor autoantibodies together with antithyroid drug treatment for over 5 years. The study was registered as a clinical trial and conducted in China. Antithyroid drugs had been taken for roughly 10 years on average by persistent Graves' disease patients in the clinical cohort. Persistent Graves' disease patients were compared with newly diagnosed Graves' disease patients by peripheral blood TCR sequencing and RNA sequencing. TCR sequencing covered around 13 persistent and approximately 20 newly diagnosed Graves' disease patients, around 35 samples in total.

On the study overall, not on this receptor specifically: Compared with newly diagnosed patients, patients with persistent Graves' disease had lower TCR Shannon entropy and fewer highly expanded clones, which suggests clonal expansion. Sequencing and analysis were restricted to the TCR beta chain. As a limitation, the authors acknowledged that the small sample size may reduce accuracy. Persistent patients shared more public clonotypes among themselves (around 3,000) than newly diagnosed patients did (approximately 900). Only peripheral blood was studied, because thyroid tissue, the primary lesion, was inaccessible.

This specimen's time point label, per the study, means: persistent/refractory GD, antithyroid drugs over 5 years with positive TRAb. For both TCR sequencing and RNA sequencing, RNA was extracted from PBMCs using TRIzol. Graves' disease was diagnosed according to American Thyroid Association guidelines. Recruitment of patients was carried out at an endocrinology department in Xi'an, China. Each patient gave roughly 8.4 milliliters of peripheral blood, collected in an EDTA anticoagulant tube. Ficoll Paque Plus density gradient separation was used to isolate PBMCs, and no additional T cell sorting was done. An Agilent 2100 Bioanalyzer and agarose gel were used to check RNA quality, and a NanoDrop 2000 was used to measure RNA concentration. This clonotype was seen repeatedly, ten times or more. Its antigen remains unidentified. Per-nucleotide qualities are absent, and no much larger clonotype sits a single base away.

The library was prepared using multiplex PCR. Instrument used: Illumina HiSeq 4000. CDR3 regions were amplified by Arm-PCR with iRepertoire HTBI primers to construct TCR beta libraries. PCR products were gel purified before sequencing. In the authors' own workflow: Gene usage analysis of CDR3 amino acid clonotypes used the 55 to 65 TRBV and some 15 TRBJ segments found across samples. COPE and FqMerger were used to merge the filtered high-quality paired reads into contigs. BLAST was used to align contigs to IMGT TRBV, TRBD and TRBJ reference genes, with CDR3 defined following IMGT. Clonotypes above 0.1% frequency were classified as highly expanded clones. Shannon entropy was used to measure repertoire diversity, and the Gini coefficient was used to measure V-J evenness. Clonotypes shared by more than one individual were considered public. TCRdb reprocessed the public reads (quality trimming at Q25 with fastp, clone calling with MiXCR) and kept in-frame beta chains. Every entry covers one CDR3 protein and lists the most common genes and DNA from its rows. TCRdb's processing, not the authors' own work, is the source of the V and J calls. For this sample there are 360,000 or so distinct CDR3 sequences; around 23% appear just once. In total, the top ten clones hold roughly a quarter of the sample.

The origin of this receptor is a woman in her thirties or forties with Graves disease. Donor details come from another sample of the same person, matched by shared clones. Material: peripheral blood mononuclear cells (PBMCs), obtained when the disease was refractory, from a patient treated with antithyroid drugs.

In nucleotide form, the sequence is TGTGCCAGCAGTTCCCCAGGGGGCCCTAACAGAAACACCATATATTTT. The translation is CASSSPGGPNRNTIYF. The V and J genes are TRBV28 and TRBJ1-3; 8 bases in the junction line up with TRBD1. Trimming removed 4 bases from V and 5 bases from J; the gene matches leave 10 bases unexplained. From the cysteine through the phenylalanine, the CDR3 covers 16 amino acids. This entry keeps only the CDR3 DNA: 48 bases, framed from base 1. CDR1 and CDR2, per the germline V gene, are MDHEN and SYDVKM.